This TCR beta chain derives from a study of identical twins. Germline trimming cut 6 bases from V and 5 bases from J; bases unmatched to any gene: 8. The CDR3 runs 14 residues. The germline V gene encodes CDR1 SQVTM and CDR2 ANQGSEA. Template switching, a step in the protocol, added a universal primer site, and cDNA carried unique molecular identifiers. One entry per CDR3 protein results from TCRdb running MiXCR on the 5' RACE reads. The profile shows about 520,000 distinct CDR3 sequences, about 20% of them singletons. These data were also filed under a second study, of T cells expressing NK-cell markers.

The sample comprised CD4+ T cells sorted from blood. The source is a woman aged 18 to 35 in good health. The chain uses TRBV29-1 and TRBJ2-1; 9 bases map to TRBD1. DNA of the CDR3: TGCAGCGTCGCCGGGACAGGGATCCACAATGAGCAGTTCTTC. Its protein is CSVAGTGIHNEQFF.